This T cell receptor beta chain originates from a study of blood T cell repertoires in COVID-19. Libraries were prepared by immunoSEQ multiplex PCR; TCRdb keeps only in-frame clonotypes and omits some of them. In the table there are about 220,000 clones, over 65% of which are singletons. Recruits, aged about 18 to 95 years, lived in 20 to 30 US areas. Germline V lookup: CDR1 SGHAT, CDR2 FQNNGV. V was shortened by 0 bases and J by 3 bases, with 8 bases between the two germline ends. CDR3 length: 15 residues. The sequence was obtained from a woman in her sixties who had recovered from COVID-19. V gene TRBV11-2 combines with J gene TRBJ2-2; D is perhaps TRBD1 (6 bases). Sequenced: PBMCs or T cells enriched from blood (not recorded which). In DNA form, the CDR3 reads TGTGCCAGCAGCTTAGATACAGGGTACACCGGGGAGCTGTTTTTT. Translating it yields CASSLDTGYTGELFF. Drawing the rest from reference TRBV11-2 and TRBJ2-2, the complete variable domain is EAGVAQSPRYKIIEKRQSVAFWCNPISGHATLYWYQQILGQGPKLLIQFQNNGVVDDSQLPKDRFSAERLKGVDSTLKIQPAKLEDSAVYLCASSLDTGYTGELFFGEGSRLTVL.